The clone carrying this T cell receptor beta chain was counted at least ten times. The data belong to a study of T-cell reconstitution after alpha-beta-depleted transplantation in children. Unique molecular identifiers were used in preparing the TCRbeta library. In TCRdb, the PCR reads were re-called with MiXCR into one record per CDR3 protein. The top ten clones hold 3.8% of a sample with 350,000 to 450,000 distinct CDR3 sequences, 20% of them seen once. From germline, CDR1 is SGHVS and CDR2 FQNEAQ. Trimming took 3 bases from V and 4 from J; bases not matched to a gene: 15. The CDR3 loop spans 18 amino acids.

The sample in question was PBMCs from the stem cell graft donor, obtained from the stem cell graft. This chain connects TRBV7-8 to TRBJ2-3; 8 bases align to TRBD2. This TCR was sampled from a human donor who donated a stem cell graft to a child with acute myeloid leukemia. The chain's CDR3 is CASSFLKEAGVRSDTQYF. The CDR3 DNA is TGTGCCAGCAGCTTCCTGAAAGAAGCGGGAGTCAGGTCAGATACGCAGTATTTT.